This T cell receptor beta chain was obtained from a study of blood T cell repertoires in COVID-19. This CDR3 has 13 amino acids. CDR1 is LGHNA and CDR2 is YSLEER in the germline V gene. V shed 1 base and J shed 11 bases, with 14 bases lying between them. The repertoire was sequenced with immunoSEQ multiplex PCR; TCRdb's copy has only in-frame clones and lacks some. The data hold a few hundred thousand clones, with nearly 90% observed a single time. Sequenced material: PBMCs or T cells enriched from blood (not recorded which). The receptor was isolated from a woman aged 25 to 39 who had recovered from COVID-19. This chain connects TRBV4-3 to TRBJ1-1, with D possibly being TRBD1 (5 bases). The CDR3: CASSQGGAGRAFF. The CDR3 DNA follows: TGCGCCAGCAGCCAAGGAGGGGCAGGGAGGGCTTTCTTT.